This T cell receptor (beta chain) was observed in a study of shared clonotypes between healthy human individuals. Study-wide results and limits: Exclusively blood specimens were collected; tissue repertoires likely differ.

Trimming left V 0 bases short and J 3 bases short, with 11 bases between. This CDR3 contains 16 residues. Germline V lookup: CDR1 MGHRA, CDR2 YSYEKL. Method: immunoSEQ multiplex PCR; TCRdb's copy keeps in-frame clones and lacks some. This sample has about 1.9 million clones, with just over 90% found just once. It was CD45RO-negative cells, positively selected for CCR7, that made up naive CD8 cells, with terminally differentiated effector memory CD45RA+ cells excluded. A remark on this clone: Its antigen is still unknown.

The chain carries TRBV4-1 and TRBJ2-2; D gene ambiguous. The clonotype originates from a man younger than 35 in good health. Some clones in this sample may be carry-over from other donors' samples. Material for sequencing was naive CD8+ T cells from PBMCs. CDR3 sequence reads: CASSQDPGRDTGELFF. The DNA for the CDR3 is TGCGCCAGCAGCCAAGATCCAGGCAGAGACACCGGGGAGCTGTTTTTT.